One sample yielded the 18 T cell receptor beta chains listed below, sequenced in a study of CD8 T cells in ankylosing spondylitis. Each CDR3 protein gets one entry after TCRdb re-called the 5' RACE reads with MiXCR. The profile shows a few hundred thousand distinct CDR3 sequences, around 18% of them singletons. What was sequenced was blood, either unsorted or a sorted T cell fraction (not recorded which). Every receptor here comes from a male donor with ankylosing spondylitis or in good health (not recorded which).

This chain links TRBV20-1 with TRBJ1-6, with 11 bases matching TRBD1. CDR3 length equals 14 residues. Per germline, CDR1 DFQATT and CDR2 SNEGSKA (reference sequence). The junction had 1 base not matched to a gene; V was cut back by 0 bases and J by 9 bases. The CDR3 bases are TGCAGTGCTAGAGAGGACAGGGGGCTTTCACCCCTCCACTTT. This codes for CSAREDRGLSPLHF.

This clonotype was counted only a few times. The V gene is TRBV28, the J gene TRBJ1-6; D not resolved. Between the trimmed V and J ends, which lost 5 bases and 9 bases, there was a span of 8 bases. Looked up from germline, CDR1 is MDHEN and CDR2 is SYDVKM. The CDR3 is made up of 12 amino acids. The CDR3 here is CASSQNGSPLHF. CDR3 nucleotide sequence: TGTGCCAGCAGTCAAAATGGTTCACCCCTCCACTTT.

This clonotype was detected only once. In DNA form, the CDR3 reads TGTGCCAGCAGCCAAGACTTGGGTGAAAAACTGTTTTTT. It codes for CASSQDLGEKLFF. The chain combines TRBV3-1 with TRBJ1-4; D remains ambiguous. Germline CDR1 LGHDT, CDR2 YNNKEL (reference sequence). The CDR3 is 13 amino acids. V was trimmed by 0 bases and J by 7 bases, leaving 6 bases between them.

This clonotype was recorded a few times. J is TRBJ1-2 and V is TRBV25-1, with D possibly matching TRBD1 (5 bases). The CDR3 runs 14 residues. Looked up from germline, CDR1 is MGHDK and CDR2 is SYGVNS. Deletions cut 4 bases from V and 1 base from J, with 10 bases between. The chain's CDR3 is CASSVQGGNYGYTF. DNA for the CDR3: TGTGCCAGCAGTGTGCAGGGTGGTAACTATGGCTACACCTTC.

The chain links TRBV9 to TRBJ2-3, with D perhaps TRBD1 (6 bases). Germline V gene data show CDR1 as SGDLS and CDR2 as YYNGEE. Between the trimmed V and J ends, which lost 5 bases and 2 bases, there was a span of 12 bases. This CDR3 spans 14 amino acids. The CDR3 reads CASSQQGATDTQYF. In DNA form, the CDR3 reads TGTGCCAGCAGTCAACAGGGAGCCACAGATACGCAGTATTTT. Full variable domain (remainder filled in from reference TRBV9 and TRBJ2-3): DSGVTQTPKHLITATGQRVTLRCSPRSGDLSVYWYQQSLDQGLQFLIQYYNGEERAKGNILERFSAQQFPDLHSELNLSSLELGDSALYFCASSQQGATDTQYFGPGTRLTVL.

The table lists this clonotype with many counts. The chain employs TRBV5-5 and TRBJ1-4, with a possible D match to TRBD1 (6 bases). Germline V gene data show CDR1 as SGHKS and CDR2 as YYEKEE (reference sequence). The germline V and J ends were trimmed by 4 bases and 5 bases, with 15 bases remaining between them. The CDR3 runs 15 residues. The CDR3 bases are TGTGCCAGCAGCGTCCAGGGGATAGAAAATGAAAAACTGTTTTTT. Amino acids: CASSVQGIENEKLFF.

This clonotype was recorded a few times. The genes are TRBV11-2 and TRBJ2-1; 9 bases line up with TRBD2. CDR3 length: 15 residues. The V and J ends lost 3 bases and 7 bases, in that order; junction bases with no gene match: 7. Germline CDR1 SGHAT, CDR2 FQNNGV. Here the CDR3 DNA reads TGTGCCAGCAGCTTGGCTAGCGGGATGGGTAATGAGCAGTTCTTC. This sequence encodes CASSLASGMGNEQFF. The entire variable domain, with the rest obtained from reference TRBV11-2 and TRBJ2-1, is as follows: EAGVAQSPRYKIIEKRQSVAFWCNPISGHATLYWYQQILGQGPKLLIQFQNNGVVDDSQLPKDRFSAERLKGVDSTLKIQPAKLEDSAVYLCASSLASGMGNEQFFGPGTRLTVL.

The sample holds a few counts of this clonotype. The J gene is TRBJ2-1, the V gene TRBV6-1; no clear D. The length of the CDR3 is 13 residues. With 6 bases removed from V and 7 bases from J, the gap between germline ends came to 13 bases. Germline V gene data show CDR1 as MNHNS and CDR2 as SASEGT. The CDR3 loop reads CASSPDEDNEQFF. CDR3 DNA sequence: TGTGCCAGCAGCCCGGACGAGGATAATGAGCAGTTCTTC.

With respect to this clonotype: A much larger clone differs from this one at a single base, so this may be a read error. The J gene is TRBJ2-1, the V gene TRBV25-1; D may match TRBD1 or TRBD2 (5 bases each). V was trimmed by 6 bases and J by 4 bases, leaving 13 bases between them. The CDR3 totals 14 residues. Germline assignment: CDR1 MGHDK and CDR2 SYGVNS. The CDR3 protein is CASSQSGRYNEQFF. The CDR3 DNA sequence: TGTGCCAGCAGCCAATCGGGGCGTTACAATGAGCAGTTCTTC. The full variable domain, in which reference TRBV25-1 and TRBJ2-1 provide the parts outside the CDR3, is EADIYQTPRYLVIGTGKKITLECSQTMGHDKMYWYQQDPGMELHLIHYSYGVNSTEKGDLSSESTVSRIRTEHFPLTLESARPSHTSQYLCASSQSGRYNEQFFGPGTRLTVL.

This clonotype was seen more than once but under ten times. The chain recombines TRBV15 with TRBJ2-2; 10 bases line up with TRBD1. CDR1 LNHNV and CDR2 YYDKDF come from the germline V gene (reference sequence). The V gene end was trimmed by 1 base and the J gene end by 0 bases; junction bases not matched to a gene: 2. This CDR3 comprises 17 residues. Here the CDR3 DNA reads TGTGCCACCAGCAGAGGGGGGACAGGGGCGAACACCGGGGAGCTGTTTTTT. Translated: CATSRGGTGANTGELFF. Combining the CDR3 with reference TRBV15 and TRBJ2-2 gives the whole variable domain DAMVIQNPRYQVTQFGKPVTLSCSQTLNHNVMYWYQQKSSQAPKLLFHYYDKDFNNEADTPDNFQSRRPNTSFCFLDIRSPGLGDTAMYLCATSRGGTGANTGELFFGEGSRLTVL.

This chain links TRBV12-3 or TRBV12-4 with TRBJ2-1; unclear D gene. V dropped 6 bases and J dropped 2 bases, with 11 bases sitting between them. This CDR3 comprises 14 residues. CDR3 amino acids: CASRVSGAYNEQFF. The CDR3 nucleotides read TGTGCCAGCAGGGTGAGTGGGGCCTACAATGAGCAGTTCTTC.

This clonotype was counted a few times. The CDR3 DNA is TGTGCCTGGAGTCAAGCGGGAGTTCCCACAGATACGCAGTATTTT. Translated: CAWSQAGVPTDTQYF. The chain has TRBV30 and TRBJ2-3, with 8 bases aligning to TRBD2. Germline values: CDR1 GTSNPN, CDR2 SVGIG (reference sequence). V was clipped by 2 bases and J by 2 bases; unmatched bases: 6. The CDR3 contains 15 residues. The full variable domain, with the rest looked up from reference TRBV30 and TRBJ2-3, is SQTIHQWPATLVQPVGSPLSLECTVEGTSNPNLYWYRQAAGRGLQLLFYSVGIGQISSEVPQNLSASRPQDRQFILSSKKLLLSDSGFYLCAWSQAGVPTDTQYFGPGTRLTVL.

This clonotype was seen many times. The chain links TRBV12-3 or TRBV12-4 to TRBJ1-1, with TRBD1 matching 8 bases. The CDR3 has 15 residues. Unmatched junction bases numbered 6, after V lost 1 base and J lost 5 bases. The CDR3 nucleotides are TGTGCCAGCAGTTTAGGGGTGCAGGGGGCAACTGAAGCTTTCTTT. It yields the protein CASSLGVQGATEAFF.

The chain is built from TRBV7-3 and TRBJ2-1, with TRBD2 as a possible D gene (6 bases). The CDR3 is made up of 15 amino acids. CDR1 and CDR2 from the germline V gene are SGHTA and FQGTGA. The ends were cut back, 1 base at V and 4 bases at J, with 11 bases in the middle. CDR3 in DNA: TGTGCCAGCAGCTTAAAACTAGCAGGTTACAATGAGCAGTTCTTC. Its translation: CASSLKLAGYNEQFF.

This clonotype occurred a few times. CDR3: CAIKEGQGLQETQYF. The CDR3 DNA sequence: TGTGCCATAAAGGAGGGGCAGGGGCTCCAAGAGACCCAGTACTTC. V usage is TRBV21-1 and J usage is TRBJ2-5; TRBD1 is the table's D call and was not checked against the DNA. TRBV21-1 is an annotated pseudogene. The CDR3 runs 15 residues.

This clonotype showed up just a few times. This chain uses TRBV24-1 with TRBJ2-4; the D is unclear. The CDR3 contains 15 residues. Trimming left V 2 bases short and J 5 bases short, with 12 bases between. Germline-derived CDR1 and CDR2 are KGHDR and SFDVKD. The CDR3: CATSDSVTPQNIQYF. The CDR3 DNA reads as TGTGCCACCAGTGATTCGGTCACTCCCCAAAACATTCAGTACTTC.

This clonotype was detected ten times or more. CDR3 loop: CASSFTGETQYF. In nucleotides, the CDR3 is TGCGCCAGCAGCTTTACCGGGGAGACCCAGTACTTC. The chain employs TRBV5-1 and TRBJ2-5; the D is unclear. Germline assignment: CDR1 SGHRS and CDR2 YFSETQ. This CDR3 contains 12 residues. The V end was cut by 2 bases, the J end by 5 bases, with 7 bases between.

This clonotype was picked up a small number of times. V and J are TRBV5-1 and TRBJ2-2; 12 bases are shared with TRBD1. CDR1 is SGHRS and CDR2 is YFSETQ in the germline V gene. The CDR3 runs 16 residues. V lost 4 bases and J lost 7; bases outside the gene matches: 8. CDR3 DNA: TGCGCCAGCAGCGCAGGGGGACAGGGGGCCGGCGGGGAGCTGTTTTTT. Amino acids: CASSAGGQGAGGELFF.